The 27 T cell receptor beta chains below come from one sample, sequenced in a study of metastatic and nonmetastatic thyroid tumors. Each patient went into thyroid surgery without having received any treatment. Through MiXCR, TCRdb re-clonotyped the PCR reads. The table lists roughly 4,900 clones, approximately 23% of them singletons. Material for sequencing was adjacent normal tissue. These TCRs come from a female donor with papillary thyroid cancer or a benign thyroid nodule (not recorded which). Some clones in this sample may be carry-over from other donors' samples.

CDR3 sequence (DNA): TGTGCCAGCACCGCGAATTACTCAGTGACAGATACGCAGTATTTT. It is translated as CASTANYSVTDTQYF. The rearrangement links TRBV6-1 to TRBJ2-3; D is undetermined. This CDR3 is built from 15 residues. Trimming stripped 7 bases from V and 3 bases from J, with 17 bases between. Per germline, CDR1 MNHNS and CDR2 SASEGT.

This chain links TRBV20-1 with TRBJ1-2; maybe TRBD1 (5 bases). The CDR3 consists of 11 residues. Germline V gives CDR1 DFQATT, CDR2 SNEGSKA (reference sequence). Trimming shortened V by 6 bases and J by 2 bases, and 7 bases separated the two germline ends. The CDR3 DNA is TGCAGTGCCACAGGAAACTATGGCTACACCTTC. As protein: CSATGNYGYTF.

Here the CDR3 reads CASSITCYTAPGLAVYNEQFF. The CDR3 bases are TGTGCCAGCAGCATTACCTGCTACACAGCCCCGGGACTAGCCGTATACAATGAGCAGTTCTTC. J is TRBJ2-1 and V is TRBV21-1; TRBD2, the table's D call, was not compared with the DNA. TRBV21-1 is flagged as a pseudogene. CDR3 length equals 21 residues.

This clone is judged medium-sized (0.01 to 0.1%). This chain's CDR3 is CSVDTGWNEQFF. For the CDR3, the DNA is TGCAGCGTTGACACAGGGTGGAATGAGCAGTTCTTC. The chain is built from TRBV29-1 and TRBJ2-1; the D gene is possibly TRBD1 (6 bases). The CDR3 is 12 amino acids. From germline, CDR1 is SQVTM and CDR2 ANQGSEA. V dropped 3 bases and J dropped 7 bases, with 10 bases sitting between them.

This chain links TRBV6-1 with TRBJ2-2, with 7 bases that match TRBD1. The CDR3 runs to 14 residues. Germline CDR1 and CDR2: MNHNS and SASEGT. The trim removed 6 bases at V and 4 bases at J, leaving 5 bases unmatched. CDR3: CASRTGQATGELFF. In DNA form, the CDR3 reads TGTGCCAGCAGAACTGGACAGGCCACCGGGGAGCTGTTTTTT.

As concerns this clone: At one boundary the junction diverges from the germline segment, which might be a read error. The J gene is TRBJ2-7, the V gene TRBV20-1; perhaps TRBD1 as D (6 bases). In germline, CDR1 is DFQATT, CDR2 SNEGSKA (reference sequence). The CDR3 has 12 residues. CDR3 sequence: CGAGGQTYEQYF. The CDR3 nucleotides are TGCGGTGCTGGCGGACAGACCTACGAGCAGTACTTC.

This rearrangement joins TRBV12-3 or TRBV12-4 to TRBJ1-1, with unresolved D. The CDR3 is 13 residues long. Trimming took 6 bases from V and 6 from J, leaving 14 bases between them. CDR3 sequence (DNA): TGTGCCAGCAGCCGCGTTTTGGGCGCTGAAGCTTTCTTT. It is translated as CASSRVLGAEAFF.

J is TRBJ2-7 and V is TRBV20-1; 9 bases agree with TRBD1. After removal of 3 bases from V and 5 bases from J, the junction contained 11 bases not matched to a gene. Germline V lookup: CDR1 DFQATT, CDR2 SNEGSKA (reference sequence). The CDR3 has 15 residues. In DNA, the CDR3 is TGCAGTGCTAGGGGTGGGACAGGGCATACCAACGAGCAGTACTTC. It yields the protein CSARGGTGHTNEQYF.

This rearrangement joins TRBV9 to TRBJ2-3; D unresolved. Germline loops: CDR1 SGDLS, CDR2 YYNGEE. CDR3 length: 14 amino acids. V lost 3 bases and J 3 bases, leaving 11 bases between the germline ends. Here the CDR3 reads CASSESGVTDTQYF. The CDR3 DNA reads TGTGCCAGCAGCGAGAGTGGAGTTACAGATACGCAGTATTTT.

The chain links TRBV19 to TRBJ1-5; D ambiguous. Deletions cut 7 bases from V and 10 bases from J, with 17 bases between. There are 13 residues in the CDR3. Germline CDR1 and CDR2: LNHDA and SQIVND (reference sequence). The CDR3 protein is CASTSNLRHPQHF. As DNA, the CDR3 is TGTGCCAGTACCTCCAATCTAAGGCATCCCCAGCATTTT.

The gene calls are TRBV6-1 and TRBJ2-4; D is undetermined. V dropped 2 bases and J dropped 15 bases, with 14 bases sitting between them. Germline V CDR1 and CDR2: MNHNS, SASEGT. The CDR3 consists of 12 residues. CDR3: CASSESISPAYF. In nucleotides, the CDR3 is TGTGCCAGCAGTGAAAGTATATCTCCCGCGTACTTC.

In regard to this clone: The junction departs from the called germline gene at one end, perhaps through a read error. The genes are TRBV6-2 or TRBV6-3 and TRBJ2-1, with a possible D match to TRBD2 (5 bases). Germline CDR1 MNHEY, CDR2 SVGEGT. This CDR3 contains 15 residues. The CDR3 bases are TGTGCCAGCAGCCCCAGCGGTAGCTCCTACAATGAGCGGCTCTTC. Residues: CASSPSGSSYNERLF.

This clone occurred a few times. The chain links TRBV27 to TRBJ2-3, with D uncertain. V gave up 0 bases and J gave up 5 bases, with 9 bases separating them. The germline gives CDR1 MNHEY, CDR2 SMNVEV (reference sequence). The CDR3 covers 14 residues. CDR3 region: CASSLSAGVDTQYF. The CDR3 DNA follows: TGTGCCAGCAGTTTATCGGCAGGAGTAGATACGCAGTATTTT.

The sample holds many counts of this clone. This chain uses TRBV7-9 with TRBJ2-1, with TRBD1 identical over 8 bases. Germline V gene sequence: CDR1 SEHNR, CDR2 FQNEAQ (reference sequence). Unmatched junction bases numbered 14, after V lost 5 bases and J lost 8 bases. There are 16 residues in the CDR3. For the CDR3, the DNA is TGTGCCAGCAGCCCTGCGGTGCACAGGGGGGTCGATGAGCAGTTCTTC. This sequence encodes CASSPAVHRGVDEQFF.

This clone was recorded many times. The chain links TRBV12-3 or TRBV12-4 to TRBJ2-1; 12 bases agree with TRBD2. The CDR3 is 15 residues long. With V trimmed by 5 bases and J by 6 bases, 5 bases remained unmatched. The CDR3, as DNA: TGTGCCAGCAGTCCGACTAGCGGGAGAGTCAATGAGCAGTTCTTC. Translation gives CASSPTSGRVNEQFF.

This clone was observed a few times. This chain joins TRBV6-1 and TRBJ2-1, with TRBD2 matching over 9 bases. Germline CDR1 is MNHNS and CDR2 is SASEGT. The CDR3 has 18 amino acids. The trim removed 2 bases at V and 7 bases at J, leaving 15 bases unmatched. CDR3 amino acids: CASSENSLRATSGNEQFF. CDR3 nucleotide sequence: TGTGCCAGCAGTGAAAACAGCCTCCGGGCAACTAGCGGGAATGAGCAGTTCTTC.

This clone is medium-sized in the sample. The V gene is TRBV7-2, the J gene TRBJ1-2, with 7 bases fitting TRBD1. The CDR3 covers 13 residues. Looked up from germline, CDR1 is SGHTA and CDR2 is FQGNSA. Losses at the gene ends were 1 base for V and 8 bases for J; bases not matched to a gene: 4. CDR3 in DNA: TGTGCCAGCAGCTTAGTGGGGACAGACGGCTACACCTTC. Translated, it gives CASSLVGTDGYTF.

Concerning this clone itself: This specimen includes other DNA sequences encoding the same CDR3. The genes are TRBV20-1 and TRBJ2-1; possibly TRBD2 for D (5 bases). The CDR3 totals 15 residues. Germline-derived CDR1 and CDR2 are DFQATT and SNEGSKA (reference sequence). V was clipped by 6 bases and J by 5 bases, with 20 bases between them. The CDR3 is CSARLASHGNNEQFF. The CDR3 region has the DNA TGCAGTGCGCGACTGGCGAGTCACGGGAACAATGAGCAGTTCTTC.

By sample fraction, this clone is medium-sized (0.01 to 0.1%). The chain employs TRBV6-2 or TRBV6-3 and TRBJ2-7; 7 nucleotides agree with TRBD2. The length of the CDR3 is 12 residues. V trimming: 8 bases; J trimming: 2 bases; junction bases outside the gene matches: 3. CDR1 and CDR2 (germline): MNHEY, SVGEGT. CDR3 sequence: CASGRDPYEQYF. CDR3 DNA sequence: TGTGCCAGCGGGAGGGACCCCTACGAGCAGTACTTC.

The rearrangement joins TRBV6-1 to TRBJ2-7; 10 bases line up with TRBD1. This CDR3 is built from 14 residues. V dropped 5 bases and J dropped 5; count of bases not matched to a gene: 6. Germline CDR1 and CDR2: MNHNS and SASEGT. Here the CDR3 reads CASSRDRGNHEQYF. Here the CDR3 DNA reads TGTGCCAGCAGTCGGGACAGGGGTAACCACGAGCAGTACTTC.

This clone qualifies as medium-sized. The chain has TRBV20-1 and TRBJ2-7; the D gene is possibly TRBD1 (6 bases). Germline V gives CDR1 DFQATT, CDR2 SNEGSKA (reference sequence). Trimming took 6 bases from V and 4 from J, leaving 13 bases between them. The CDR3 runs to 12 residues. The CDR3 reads CSAATTGYEQYF. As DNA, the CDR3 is TGCAGTGCAGCCACAACAGGGTACGAGCAGTACTTC.

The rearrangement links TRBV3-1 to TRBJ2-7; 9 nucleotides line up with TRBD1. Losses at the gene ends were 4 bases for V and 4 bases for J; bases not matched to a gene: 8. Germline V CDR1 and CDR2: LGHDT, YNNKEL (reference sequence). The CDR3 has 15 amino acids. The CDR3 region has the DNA TGTGCCAGCAGCCGAGCCGACAGGGGGTATTACGAGCAGTACTTC. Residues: CASSRADRGYYEQYF.

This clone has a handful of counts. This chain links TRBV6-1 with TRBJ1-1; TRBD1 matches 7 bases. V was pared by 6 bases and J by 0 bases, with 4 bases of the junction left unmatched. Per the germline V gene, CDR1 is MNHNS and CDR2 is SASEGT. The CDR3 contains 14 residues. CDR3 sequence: CASRITGVNTEAFF. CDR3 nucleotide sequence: TGTGCCAGCAGAATTACAGGGGTGAACACTGAAGCTTTCTTT.

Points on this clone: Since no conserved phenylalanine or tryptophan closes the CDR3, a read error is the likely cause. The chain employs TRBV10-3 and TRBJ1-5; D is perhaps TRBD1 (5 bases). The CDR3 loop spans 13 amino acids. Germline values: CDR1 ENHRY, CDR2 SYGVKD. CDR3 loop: CAIGEGSNQPQHY. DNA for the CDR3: TGTGCCATCGGTGAGGGGAGCAATCAGCCCCAGCATTAT.

The chain's CDR3 is CASRPGQDNEQFF. CDR3 coding DNA: TGTGCCAGCAGGCCGGGACAGGACAATGAGCAGTTCTTC. The V call is TRBV6-1, the J call TRBJ2-1; 8 nucleotides line up with TRBD1. The CDR3 runs 13 residues. The germline CDR1 and CDR2 sequences are MNHNS and SASEGT. Unmatched junction bases numbered 3, after V lost 6 bases and J lost 5 bases.

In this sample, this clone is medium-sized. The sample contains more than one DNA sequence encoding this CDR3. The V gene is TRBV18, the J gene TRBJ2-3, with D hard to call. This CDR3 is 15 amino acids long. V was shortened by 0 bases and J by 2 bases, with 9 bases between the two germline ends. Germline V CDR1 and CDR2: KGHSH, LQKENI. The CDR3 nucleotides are TGTGCCAGCTCACCACCTAGAGGCAACACAGATACGCAGTATTTT. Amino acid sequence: CASSPPRGNTDTQYF.

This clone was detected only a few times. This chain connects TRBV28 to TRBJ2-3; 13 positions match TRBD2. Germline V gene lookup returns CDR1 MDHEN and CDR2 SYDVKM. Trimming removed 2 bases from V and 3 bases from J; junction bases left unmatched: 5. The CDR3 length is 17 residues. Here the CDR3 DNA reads TGTGCCAGCAGTTTAGAGGGACTAGCGGGATGTACAGATACGCAGTATTTT. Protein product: CASSLEGLAGCTDTQYF.